The entry below gives a single T cell receptor beta chain sequence along with its context. No antigen is known for it. The junction had 2 bases not matched to a gene; V was cut back by 6 bases and J by 1 base. The CDR3 has 13 residues. CDR1 is MNHNS, CDR2 SASEGT, per germline. This sample was taken from a study of cytomegalovirus exposure and HLA in healthy donors. Study-level points and caveats: A few chains linked to CMV were shown in vitro to be specific for CMV antigens. The study labeled 180 or so TCR beta chains cytomegalovirus-associated. Most TCR sequences were seen very rarely across donors, but some public TCRs occurred in many. Later, an analysis found that TCR clusters from the first cohort tended to co-occur in the roughly 120 validation repertoires.

The data were produced by immunoSEQ multiplex PCR, yet TCRdb's version contains in-frame clones alone and is incomplete. The sample lists under 250,000 clones, around 87% seen once, with more than 1.5% in the top ten. Sequencing used PBMCs. The TCR originated in a woman aged 18-29 years in good health and CMV-seropositive. The V gene is TRBV6-1, the J gene TRBJ1-1, with 7 bases identical to TRBD1. The CDR3 region has the DNA TGTGCCAGCAGGGGACAGCGGAACACTGAAGCTTTCTTT. Amino acid sequence: CASRGQRNTEAFF.